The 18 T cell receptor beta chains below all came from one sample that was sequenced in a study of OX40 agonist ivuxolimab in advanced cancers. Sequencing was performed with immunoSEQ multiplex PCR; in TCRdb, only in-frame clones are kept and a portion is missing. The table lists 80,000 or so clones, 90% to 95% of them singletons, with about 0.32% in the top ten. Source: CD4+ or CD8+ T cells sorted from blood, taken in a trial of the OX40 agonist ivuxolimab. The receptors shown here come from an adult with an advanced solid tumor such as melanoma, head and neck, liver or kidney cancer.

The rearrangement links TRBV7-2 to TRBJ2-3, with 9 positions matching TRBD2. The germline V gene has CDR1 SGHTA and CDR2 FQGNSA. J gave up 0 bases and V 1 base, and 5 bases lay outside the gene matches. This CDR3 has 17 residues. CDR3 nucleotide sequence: TGTGCCAGCAGCTTAGTTCCTCTAGCGGGGAGCACAGATACGCAGTATTTT. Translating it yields CASSLVPLAGSTDTQYF.

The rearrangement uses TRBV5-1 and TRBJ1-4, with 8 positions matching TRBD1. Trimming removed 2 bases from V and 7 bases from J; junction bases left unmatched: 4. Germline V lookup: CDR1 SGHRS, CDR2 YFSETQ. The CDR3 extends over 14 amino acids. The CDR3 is CASSFSGGGEKLFF. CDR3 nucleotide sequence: TGCGCCAGCAGCTTTTCAGGGGGCGGTGAAAAACTGTTTTTT.

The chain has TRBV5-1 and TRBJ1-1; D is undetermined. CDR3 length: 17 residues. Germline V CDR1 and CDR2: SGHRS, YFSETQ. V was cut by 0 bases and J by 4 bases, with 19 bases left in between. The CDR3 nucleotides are TGCGCCAGCAGCTTGGCCACGAGGTCGGGCATGGGCACTGAAGCTTTCTTT. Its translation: CASSLATRSGMGTEAFF. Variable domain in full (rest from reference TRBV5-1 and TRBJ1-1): KAGVTQTPRYLIKTRGQQVTLSCSPISGHRSVSWYQQTPGQGLQFLFEYFSETQRNKGNFPGRFSGRQFSNSRSEMNVSTLELGDSALYLCASSLATRSGMGTEAFFGQGTRLTVV.

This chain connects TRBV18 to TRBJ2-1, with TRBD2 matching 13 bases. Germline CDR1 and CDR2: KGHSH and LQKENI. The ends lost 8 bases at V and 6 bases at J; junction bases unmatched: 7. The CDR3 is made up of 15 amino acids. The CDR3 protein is CASAELAGGLNEQFF. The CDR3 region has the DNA TGTGCCAGCGCCGAACTAGCGGGGGGGCTCAATGAGCAGTTCTTC. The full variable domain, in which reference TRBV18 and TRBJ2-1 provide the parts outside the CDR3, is NAGVMQNPRHLVRRRGQEARLRCSPMKGHSHVYWYRQLPEEGLKFMVYLQKENIIDESGMPKERFSAEFPKEGPSILRIQQVVRGDSAAYFCASAELAGGLNEQFFGPGTRLTVL.

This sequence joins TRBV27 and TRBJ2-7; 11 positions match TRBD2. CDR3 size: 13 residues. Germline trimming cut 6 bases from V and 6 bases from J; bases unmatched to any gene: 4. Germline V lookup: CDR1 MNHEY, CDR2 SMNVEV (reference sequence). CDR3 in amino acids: CASRSGLAAEQYF. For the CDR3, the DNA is TGTGCCAGCAGGTCGGGACTAGCGGCCGAGCAGTACTTC.

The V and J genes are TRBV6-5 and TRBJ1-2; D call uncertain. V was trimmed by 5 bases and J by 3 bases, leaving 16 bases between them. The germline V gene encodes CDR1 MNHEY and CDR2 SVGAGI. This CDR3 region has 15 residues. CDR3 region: CASSPGVGFYYGYTF. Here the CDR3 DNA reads TGTGCCAGCAGTCCGGGAGTAGGATTTTACTATGGCTACACCTTC.

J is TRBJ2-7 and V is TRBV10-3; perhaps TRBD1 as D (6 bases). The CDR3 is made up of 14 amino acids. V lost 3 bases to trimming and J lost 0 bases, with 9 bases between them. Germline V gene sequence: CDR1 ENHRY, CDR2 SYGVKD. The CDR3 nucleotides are TGTGCCATCAGTGACGGACAGAACTCCTACGAGCAGTACTTC. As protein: CAISDGQNSYEQYF.

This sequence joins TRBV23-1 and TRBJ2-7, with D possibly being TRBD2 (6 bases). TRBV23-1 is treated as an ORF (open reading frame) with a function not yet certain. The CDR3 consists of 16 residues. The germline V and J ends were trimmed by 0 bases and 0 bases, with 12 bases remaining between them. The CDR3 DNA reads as TGCGCCAGCAGTCAATCTGGGAGGCAGAGCTCCTACGAGCAGTACTTC. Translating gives CASSQSGRQSSYEQYF.

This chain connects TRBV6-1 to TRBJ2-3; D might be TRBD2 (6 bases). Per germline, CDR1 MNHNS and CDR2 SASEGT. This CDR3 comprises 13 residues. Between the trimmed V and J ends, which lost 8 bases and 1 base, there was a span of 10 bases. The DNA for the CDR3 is TGTGCCAGCCAATCTAGCGGCACAGATACGCAGTATTTT. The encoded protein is CASQSSGTDTQYF.

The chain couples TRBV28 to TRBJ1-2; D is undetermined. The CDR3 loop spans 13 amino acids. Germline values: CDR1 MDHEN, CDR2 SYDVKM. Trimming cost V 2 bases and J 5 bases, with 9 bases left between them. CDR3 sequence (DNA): TGTGCCAGCAGTTTAGCTTACGGGTATGGCTACACCTTC. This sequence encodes CASSLAYGYGYTF.

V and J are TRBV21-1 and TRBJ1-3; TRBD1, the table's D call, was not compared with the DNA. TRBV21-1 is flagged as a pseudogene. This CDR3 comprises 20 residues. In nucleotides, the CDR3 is TGTGCCAGCAGCAAATCGGCCAGGGGGATTCTTAAGCTAACTGGAAACACCATATATTTT. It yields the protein CASSKSARGILKLTGNTIYF.

In DNA form, the CDR3 reads TGTGCCAGTAGTTCTCGGTTCCTGAATGAGCAGTTCTTC. The encoded protein is CASSSRFLNEQFF. This chain links TRBV19 with TRBJ2-1; no firm D call. CDR1 and CDR2 (germline): LNHDA, SQIVND (reference sequence). The CDR3 is 13 amino acids. V was clipped by 5 bases and J by 7 bases, with 12 bases between them.

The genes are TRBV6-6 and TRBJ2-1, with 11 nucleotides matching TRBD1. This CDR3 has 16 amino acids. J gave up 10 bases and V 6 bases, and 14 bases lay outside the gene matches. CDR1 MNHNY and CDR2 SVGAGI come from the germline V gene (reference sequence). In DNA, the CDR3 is TGTGCCAGCAGGCCCGCCGGCCGGACAGGGGGCGAGGAGCAGTTCTTC. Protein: CASRPAGRTGGEEQFF.

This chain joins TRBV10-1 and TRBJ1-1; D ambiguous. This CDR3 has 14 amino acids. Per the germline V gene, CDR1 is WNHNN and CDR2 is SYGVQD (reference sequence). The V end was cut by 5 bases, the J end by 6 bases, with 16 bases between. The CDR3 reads CASSPPPSWSEAFF. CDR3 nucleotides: TGCGCCAGCAGTCCCCCCCCATCGTGGTCTGAAGCTTTCTTT.

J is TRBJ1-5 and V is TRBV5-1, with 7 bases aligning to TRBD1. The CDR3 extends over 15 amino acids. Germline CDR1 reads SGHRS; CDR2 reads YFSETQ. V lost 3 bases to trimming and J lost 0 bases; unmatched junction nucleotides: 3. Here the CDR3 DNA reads TGCGCCAGCAGCTCGACAGGGTCTAGCAATCAGCCCCAGCATTTT. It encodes CASSSTGSSNQPQHF. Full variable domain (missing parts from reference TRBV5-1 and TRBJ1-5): KAGVTQTPRYLIKTRGQQVTLSCSPISGHRSVSWYQQTPGQGLQFLFEYFSETQRNKGNFPGRFSGRQFSNSRSEMNVSTLELGDSALYLCASSSTGSSNQPQHFGDGTRLSIL.

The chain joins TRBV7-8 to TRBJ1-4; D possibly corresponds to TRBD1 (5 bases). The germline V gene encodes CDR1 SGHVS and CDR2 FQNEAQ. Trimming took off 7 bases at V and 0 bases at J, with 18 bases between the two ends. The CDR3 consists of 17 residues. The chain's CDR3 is CASTPRAGTTTNEKLFF. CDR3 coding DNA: TGTGCCAGCACCCCTCGGGCAGGGACTACAACTAATGAAAAACTGTTTTTT.

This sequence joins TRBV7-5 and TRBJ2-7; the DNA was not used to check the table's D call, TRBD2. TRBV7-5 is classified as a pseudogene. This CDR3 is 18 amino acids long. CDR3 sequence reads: CVRSSLEGGPQEGYEQYF. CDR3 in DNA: TGTGTCAGAAGCTCGTTGGAGGGGGGGCCACAAGAGGGGTACGAGCAGTACTTC.

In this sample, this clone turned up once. In nucleotides, the CDR3 is TGTGCCAGCAGTCGTTCCTCGGGGACAGGAGACTACAATGAGCAGTTCTTC. Its translation is CASSRSSGTGDYNEQFF. The gene calls are TRBV14 and TRBJ2-1; 8 positions match TRBD1. V shed 6 bases, J shed 3 bases, and the junction held 13 bases outside the gene matches. Looked up from germline, CDR1 is SGHDN and CDR2 is FVKESK. The CDR3 spans 17 residues.